Sequencing of this T cell receptor beta chain was carried out in a study of shared clonotypes between healthy human individuals. Some clones are missing from TCRdb's copy, which holds only in-frame ones; the method was immunoSEQ multiplex PCR. The sample contains approximately 1,000,000 clones, approximately 80% of which appear only once. Trimming cost V 2 bases and J 0 bases, with 8 bases left between them. Germline V gene sequence: CDR1 GTSNPN, CDR2 SVGIG (reference sequence). CDR3 length equals 13 residues. The sequence came from a man aged 18 to 30 in good health. Some clones in this sample may be carry-over from other donors' samples. Source material: memory CD4+ T cells from PBMCs. The subset: CD45RA-negative fraction. The chain is built from TRBV30 and TRBJ2-7; possible D gene TRBD1, 6 bases. CDR3 nucleotide sequence: TGTGCCTGGAGTCAGGGGCTCTCCTACGAGCAGTACTTC. Its translation: CAWSQGLSYEQYF.